Listed below are T cell receptor beta chains from one sample, sequenced in a study of shared clonotypes between healthy human individuals. Profiling relied on immunoSEQ multiplex PCR, and the TCRdb table lists in-frame clones only, not all of them. The sample holds roughly 2.5 million clones, about 92% seen once. Sequencing was done on a sample of naive CD4+ T cells sorted from blood. The receptors were gathered from a man aged 18 to 30 in good health. CDR3s include the opening cysteine and the closing phenylalanine or tryptophan. The order of the fields is J gene, clone size, D gene, V gene, CDR3 protein, CDR3 DNA. The D gene is left open where the match is weak. A row's size may be missing; if present it is once, few, many or a size class.

j_gene: TRBJ2-1
abundance: -
d_gene: TRBD1
v_gene: TRBV18
CDR3aa: CASIEKDRGGPYNEQFF
CDR3nt: TGTGCCAGCATCGAAAAGGACAGGGGAGGACCCTACAATGAGCAGTTCTTC

j_gene: TRBJ1-2
abundance: -
d_gene: -
v_gene: TRBV6-1
CDR3aa: CASSLEGKGYTF
CDR3nt: TGTGCCAGCAGTCTGGAGGGGAAGGGCTACACCTTC

j_gene: TRBJ2-7
abundance: once
d_gene: TRBD2
v_gene: TRBV10-2
CDR3aa: CASTEAGGPSGEQYF
CDR3nt: TGCGCCAGCACCGAAGCGGGGGGACCTTCGGGGGAGCAGTACTTC

j_gene: TRBJ1-4
abundance: -
d_gene: -
v_gene: TRBV6-1
CDR3aa: CASSRRGGLEKLFF
CDR3nt: TGTGCCAGCAGCCGTAGGGGGGGACTTGAAAAACTGTTTTTT

j_gene: TRBJ1-5
abundance: few
d_gene: -
v_gene: TRBV4-1
CDR3aa: CASSQDPLSPQHF
CDR3nt: TGCGCCAGCAGCCAAGATCCCCTGTCGCCCCAGCATTTT

j_gene: TRBJ1-5
abundance: -
d_gene: TRBD1
v_gene: TRBV5-6
CDR3aa: CASSWGGTGTNQPQHF
CDR3nt: TGTGCCAGCAGCTGGGGTGGGACAGGGACTAATCAGCCCCAGCATTTT

j_gene: TRBJ1-6
abundance: -
d_gene: -
v_gene: TRBV4-1
CDR3aa: CASSSETIHSYNSPLHF
CDR3nt: TGCGCCAGCAGCTCAGAAACCATACACTCCTATAATTCACCCCTCCACTTT

j_gene: TRBJ2-7
abundance: -
d_gene: -
v_gene: TRBV7-8
CDR3aa: CASSLAGAYEQYF
CDR3nt: TGTGCCAGCAGCTTAGCTGGGGCCTACGAGCAGTACTTC

j_gene: TRBJ1-4
abundance: few
d_gene: TRBD1
v_gene: TRBV18
CDR3aa: CASSRDRINEKLFF
CDR3nt: TGTGCCAGCTCACGGGACAGGATAAATGAAAAACTGTTTTTT

j_gene: TRBJ1-2
abundance: few
d_gene: -
v_gene: TRBV7-9
CDR3aa: CASRMAGQGYGYTF
CDR3nt: TGTGCCAGCAGGATGGCGGGCCAAGGGTATGGCTACACCTTC

j_gene: TRBJ2-3
abundance: -
d_gene: -
v_gene: TRBV5-1
CDR3aa: CASSSASSTDTQYF
CDR3nt: TGCGCCAGCAGCTCTGCCAGTAGCACAGATACGCAGTATTTT

j_gene: TRBJ2-5
abundance: -
d_gene: -
v_gene: TRBV18
CDR3aa: CASSLKDQETQYF
CDR3nt: TGTGCCAGCTCACTAAAAGACCAAGAGACCCAGTACTTC

j_gene: TRBJ2-3
abundance: -
d_gene: TRBD1
v_gene: TRBV29-1
CDR3aa: CSAGTGRSTDTQYF
CDR3nt: TGCAGCGCTGGGACAGGGAGAAGCACAGATACGCAGTATTTT

j_gene: TRBJ2-5
abundance: -
d_gene: -
v_gene: TRBV10-3
CDR3aa: CAISESRARSRETQYF
CDR3nt: TGTGCCATCAGTGAGTCCCGAGCCCGATCCCGAGAGACCCAGTACTTC

j_gene: TRBJ1-2
abundance: few
d_gene: -
v_gene: TRBV18
CDR3aa: CASSPFDSNNYGYTF
CDR3nt: TGTGCCAGCTCACCATTCGACAGTAATAACTATGGCTACACCTTC

j_gene: TRBJ1-2
abundance: -
d_gene: TRBD1
v_gene: TRBV28
CDR3aa: CASSFGTGGPGYTF
CDR3nt: TGTGCCAGCAGTTTCGGGACAGGGGGGCCCGGCTACACCTTC

j_gene: TRBJ2-2
abundance: once
d_gene: -
v_gene: TRBV11-3
CDR3aa: CASSLGAGSTGELFF
CDR3nt: TGTGCCAGCAGCTTAGGGGCCGGGAGCACCGGGGAGCTGTTTTTT

j_gene: TRBJ2-3
abundance: -
d_gene: -
v_gene: TRBV12-5
CDR3aa: CASGLSRGMADTQYF
CDR3nt: TGTGCTAGTGGTTTAAGCAGGGGCATGGCAGATACGCAGTATTTT

j_gene: TRBJ2-7
abundance: -
d_gene: TRBD2
v_gene: TRBV19
CDR3aa: CASSESGTSGRAYEQYF
CDR3nt: TGTGCCAGTAGCGAAAGCGGGACTAGCGGTCGGGCCTACGAGCAGTACTTC

j_gene: TRBJ1-6
abundance: -
d_gene: -
v_gene: TRBV5-4
CDR3aa: CASSLEIYNSPLHF
CDR3nt: TGTGCCAGCAGCTTGGAGATCTATAATTCACCCCTCCACTTT

j_gene: TRBJ2-6
abundance: -
d_gene: -
v_gene: TRBV5-1
CDR3aa: CASSSDTVRAVLTF
CDR3nt: TGCGCCAGCAGCTCGGACACCGTTCGGGCCGTCCTGACTTTC

j_gene: TRBJ1-1
abundance: -
d_gene: -
v_gene: TRBV25-1
CDR3aa: CASSETRIDVTEAFF
CDR3nt: TGTGCCAGCAGTGAGACTAGGATAGACGTCACTGAAGCTTTCTTT

j_gene: TRBJ2-5
abundance: -
d_gene: TRBD1
v_gene: TRBV10-1
CDR3aa: CASSDRASQETQYF
CDR3nt: TGCGCCAGCAGCGACAGGGCCTCCCAAGAGACCCAGTACTTC

j_gene: TRBJ1-5
abundance: -
d_gene: -
v_gene: TRBV19
CDR3aa: CASSTTGFSNQPQHF
CDR3nt: TGTGCCAGTAGTACCACAGGGTTTAGCAATCAGCCCCAGCATTTT

j_gene: TRBJ1-5
abundance: -
d_gene: TRBD1
v_gene: TRBV5-6
CDR3aa: CASSSGQPNQPQHF
CDR3nt: TGTGCCAGCAGCTCGGGACAGCCCAATCAGCCCCAGCATTTT

j_gene: TRBJ2-5
abundance: -
d_gene: -
v_gene: TRBV5-8
CDR3aa: CASSWGTETQYF
CDR3nt: TGTGCCAGCAGCTGGGGGACGGAGACCCAGTACTTC

j_gene: TRBJ1-6
abundance: -
d_gene: -
v_gene: TRBV29-1
CDR3aa: CSVGGPDSPLHF
CDR3nt: TGCAGCGTTGGGGGGCCCGATTCACCCCTCCACTTT

j_gene: TRBJ2-2
abundance: -
d_gene: -
v_gene: TRBV7-2
CDR3aa: CASSLLVSIVGGELFF
CDR3nt: TGTGCCAGCAGCCTTCTCGTCAGCATTGTTGGCGGGGAGCTGTTTTTT

j_gene: TRBJ2-6
abundance: once
d_gene: -
v_gene: TRBV11-2
CDR3aa: CASSVEFLGAGANVLTF
CDR3nt: TGTGCCAGCAGCGTGGAATTCCTCGGGGCTGGGGCCAACGTCCTGACTTTC

j_gene: TRBJ1-2
abundance: once
d_gene: -
v_gene: TRBV2
CDR3aa: CASSPWATGANYGYTF
CDR3nt: TGTGCCAGCAGCCCCTGGGCAACAGGAGCTAACTATGGCTACACCTTC

j_gene: TRBJ2-5
abundance: -
d_gene: -
v_gene: TRBV25-1
CDR3aa: CASSEFPAQETQYF
CDR3nt: TGTGCCAGCAGTGAATTTCCAGCGCAAGAGACCCAGTACTTC

j_gene: TRBJ1-1
abundance: -
d_gene: -
v_gene: TRBV6-1
CDR3aa: CASSEQKNTEAFF
CDR3nt: TGTGCCAGCAGTGAACAAAAGAACACTGAAGCTTTCTTT

j_gene: TRBJ1-2
abundance: -
d_gene: TRBD1
v_gene: TRBV11-2
CDR3aa: CASRRQGAVYGYTF
CDR3nt: TGTGCCAGCAGGCGACAGGGGGCCGTCTATGGCTACACCTTC

j_gene: TRBJ1-5
abundance: -
d_gene: -
v_gene: TRBV23-1
CDR3aa: CANQDQPQHF
CDR3nt: TGCGCCAACCAGGATCAGCCCCAGCATTTT

j_gene: TRBJ2-5
abundance: -
d_gene: TRBD2
v_gene: TRBV18
CDR3aa: CATTPTGGGNQETQYF
CDR3nt: TGTGCCACCACCCCGACCGGCGGGGGAAACCAAGAGACCCAGTACTTC

j_gene: TRBJ1-1
abundance: -
d_gene: -
v_gene: TRBV5-1
CDR3aa: CASRTVGRSNTEAFF
CDR3nt: TGCGCCAGCAGGACAGTCGGACGGTCGAACACTGAAGCTTTCTTT

j_gene: TRBJ2-1
abundance: -
d_gene: TRBD2
v_gene: TRBV6-5
CDR3aa: CASSQTSGSTNEQFF
CDR3nt: TGTGCCAGCAGTCAGACTAGCGGGAGTACGAATGAGCAGTTCTTC

j_gene: TRBJ2-7
abundance: -
d_gene: TRBD2
v_gene: TRBV7-2
CDR3aa: CASSKLAGGYEQYF
CDR3nt: TGTGCCAGCAGCAAACTAGCGGGAGGATACGAGCAGTACTTC

j_gene: TRBJ2-2
abundance: -
d_gene: -
v_gene: TRBV5-4
CDR3aa: CASSFGGVVAGELFF
CDR3nt: TGTGCCAGCAGCTTTGGGGGAGTGGTCGCCGGGGAGCTGTTTTTT

j_gene: TRBJ2-3
abundance: -
d_gene: TRBD2
v_gene: TRBV7-9
CDR3aa: CASSLVGAGVADTQYF
CDR3nt: TGTGCCAGCAGCTTAGTAGGAGCGGGAGTGGCAGATACGCAGTATTTT

j_gene: TRBJ2-4
abundance: -
d_gene: -
v_gene: TRBV18
CDR3aa: CASSPPPLGGRAYSPLAKNIQYF
CDR3nt: TGTGCCAGCTCACCACCCCCCTTGGGGGGCAGGGCCTATTCACCACTAGCCAAAAACATTCAGTACTTC

j_gene: TRBJ2-6
abundance: -
d_gene: -
v_gene: TRBV2
CDR3aa: CASSDTGANVLTF
CDR3nt: TGTGCCAGCAGTGACACTGGGGCCAACGTCCTGACTTTC

j_gene: TRBJ2-7
abundance: once
d_gene: -
v_gene: TRBV6-5
CDR3aa: CASTGGYDEQYF
CDR3nt: TGTGCCAGCACAGGAGGGTATGACGAGCAGTACTTC

j_gene: TRBJ1-4
abundance: -
d_gene: -
v_gene: TRBV9
CDR3aa: CASSVGDISNEKLFF
CDR3nt: TGTGCCAGCAGCGTAGGGGACATCTCTAATGAAAAACTGTTTTTT

j_gene: TRBJ2-7
abundance: -
d_gene: TRBD1
v_gene: TRBV5-4
CDR3aa: CASSLSGTGSYEQYF
CDR3nt: TGTGCCAGCAGCCTGTCCGGGACAGGTTCCTACGAGCAGTACTTC

j_gene: TRBJ1-2
abundance: -
d_gene: -
v_gene: TRBV6-5
CDR3aa: CASSYRRGGYGYTF
CDR3nt: TGTGCCAGCAGTTACCGTCGGGGAGGCTATGGCTACACCTTC

j_gene: TRBJ1-5
abundance: once
d_gene: TRBD1
v_gene: TRBV10-3
CDR3aa: CAISGTGTGVGQPQHF
CDR3nt: TGTGCCATCAGTGGAACCGGGACAGGGGTGGGTCAGCCCCAGCATTTT

j_gene: TRBJ1-4
abundance: -
d_gene: -
v_gene: TRBV11-2
CDR3aa: CASSLIGTINEKLFF
CDR3nt: TGTGCCAGCAGCTTAATCGGGACAATTAATGAAAAACTGTTTTTT

j_gene: TRBJ2-2
abundance: -
d_gene: -
v_gene: TRBV11-2
CDR3aa: CASSSIRGFWELFF
CDR3nt: TGTGCCAGCAGCTCGATCAGAGGGTTCTGGGAGCTGTTTTTT

j_gene: TRBJ2-7
abundance: -
d_gene: -
v_gene: TRBV5-5
CDR3aa: CASSLVSGYHEQYF
CDR3nt: TGTGCCAGCAGCTTGGTCTCAGGCTACCACGAGCAGTACTTC